This T cell receptor (beta chain) is from a study of CD4+ T cells in melanoma. Trimming removed 5 bases from V and 4 bases from J, with 11 bases in between. The V gene's germline CDR1 is MNHEY and CDR2 SVGAGI. CDR3 length: 13 amino acids. The repertoire was sequenced with immunoSEQ multiplex PCR; TCRdb's copy has only in-frame clones and lacks some. The sample has around 100,000 clones, about 92% seen once. The chain couples TRBV6-5 to TRBJ2-5; TRBD2 might be the D (6 bases). The material sequenced was peripheral blood. The origin of this receptor is a human donor with melanoma. CDR3 DNA sequence: TGTGCCAGCAGTCGTCGGGAGTTAGAGACCCAGTACTTC. It is translated as CASSRRELETQYF.